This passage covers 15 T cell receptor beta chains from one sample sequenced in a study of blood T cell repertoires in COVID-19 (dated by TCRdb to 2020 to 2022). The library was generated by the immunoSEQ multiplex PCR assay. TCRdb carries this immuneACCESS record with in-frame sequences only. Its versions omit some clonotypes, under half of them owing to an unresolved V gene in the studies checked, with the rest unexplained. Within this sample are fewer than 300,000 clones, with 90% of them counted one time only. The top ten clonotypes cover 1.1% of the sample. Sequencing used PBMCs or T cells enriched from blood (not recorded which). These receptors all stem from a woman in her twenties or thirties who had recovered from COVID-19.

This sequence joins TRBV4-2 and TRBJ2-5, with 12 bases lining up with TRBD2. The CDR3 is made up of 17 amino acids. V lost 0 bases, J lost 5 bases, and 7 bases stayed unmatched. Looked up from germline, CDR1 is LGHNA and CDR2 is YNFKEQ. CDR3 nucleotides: TGTGCCAGCAGCCAAGAGAAAGGACTAGCGGGATCCGAGACCCAGTACTTC. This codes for CASSQEKGLAGSETQYF.

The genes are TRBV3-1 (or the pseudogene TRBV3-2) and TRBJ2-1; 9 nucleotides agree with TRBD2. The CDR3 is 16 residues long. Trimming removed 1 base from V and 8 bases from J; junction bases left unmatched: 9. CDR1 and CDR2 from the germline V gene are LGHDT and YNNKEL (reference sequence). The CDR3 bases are TGTGCCAGCAGCCAAGGGGGCGGGAGGGCCGTCGATGAGCAGTTCTTC. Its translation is CASSQGGGRAVDEQFF.

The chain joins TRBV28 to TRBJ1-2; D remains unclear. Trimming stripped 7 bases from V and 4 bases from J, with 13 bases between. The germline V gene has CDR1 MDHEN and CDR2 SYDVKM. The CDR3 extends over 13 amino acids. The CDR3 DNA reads TGTGCCAGCACCCTAGACTACTCCTATGGCTACACCTTC. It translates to CASTLDYSYGYTF.

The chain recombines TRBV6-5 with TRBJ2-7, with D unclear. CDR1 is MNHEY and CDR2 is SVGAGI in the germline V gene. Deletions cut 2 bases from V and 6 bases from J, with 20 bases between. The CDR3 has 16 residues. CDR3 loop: CASSYDGPPHVVEQYF. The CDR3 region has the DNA TGTGCCAGCAGTTACGATGGCCCGCCGCATGTGGTCGAGCAGTACTTC.

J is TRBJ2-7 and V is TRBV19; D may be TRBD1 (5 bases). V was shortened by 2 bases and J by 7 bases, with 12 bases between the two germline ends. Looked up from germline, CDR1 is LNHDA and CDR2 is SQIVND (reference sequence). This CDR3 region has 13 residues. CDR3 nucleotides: TGTGCCAGTAGTATAAACCCAGGGTCGGAGCAGTACTTC. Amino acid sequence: CASSINPGSEQYF.

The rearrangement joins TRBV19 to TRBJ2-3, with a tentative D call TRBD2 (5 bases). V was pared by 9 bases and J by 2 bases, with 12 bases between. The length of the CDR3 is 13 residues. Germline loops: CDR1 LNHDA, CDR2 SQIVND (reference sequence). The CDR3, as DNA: TGTGCCAGGAGACTATCTTACACAGATACGCAGTATTTT. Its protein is CARRLSYTDTQYF.

CDR3 sequence: CASSLGTSGSTTDTQYF. CDR3 in DNA: TGTGCCAGCAGCTTAGGGACTAGCGGGAGTACCACAGATACGCAGTATTTT. The gene calls are TRBV11-3 and TRBJ2-3; 13 bases align to TRBD2. Trimming cost V 1 base and J 2 bases; bases outside gene matches: 3. The germline gives CDR1 SGHNT, CDR2 YENEEA. The CDR3 loop spans 17 amino acids.

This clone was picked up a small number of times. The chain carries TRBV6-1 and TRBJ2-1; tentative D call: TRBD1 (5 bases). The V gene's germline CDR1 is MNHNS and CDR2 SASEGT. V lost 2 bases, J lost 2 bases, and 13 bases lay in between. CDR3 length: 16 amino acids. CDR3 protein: CASSEWSGITYNEQFF. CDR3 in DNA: TGTGCCAGCAGTGAATGGTCAGGGATAACCTACAATGAGCAGTTCTTC.

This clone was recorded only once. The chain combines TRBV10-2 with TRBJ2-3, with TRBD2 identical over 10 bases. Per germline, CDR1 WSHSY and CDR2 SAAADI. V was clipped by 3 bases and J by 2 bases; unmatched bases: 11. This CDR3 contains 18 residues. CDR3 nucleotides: TGCGCCAGCAGTGACCCCTATAGCGGGAGGCCCATCACAGATACGCAGTATTTT. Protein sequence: CASSDPYSGRPITDTQYF.

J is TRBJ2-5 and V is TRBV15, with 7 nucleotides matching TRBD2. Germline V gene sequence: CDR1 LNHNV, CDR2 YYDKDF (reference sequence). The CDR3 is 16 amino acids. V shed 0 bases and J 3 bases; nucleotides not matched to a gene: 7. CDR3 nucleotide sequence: TGTGCCACCAGCAGAGATATGGCTAGCGGTAAAGAGACCCAGTACTTC. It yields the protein CATSRDMASGKETQYF.

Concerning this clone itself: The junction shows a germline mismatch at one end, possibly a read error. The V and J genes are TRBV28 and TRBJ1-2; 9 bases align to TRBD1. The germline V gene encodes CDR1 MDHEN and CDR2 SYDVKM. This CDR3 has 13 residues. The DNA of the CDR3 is TGTGCCAGCAGTGCCGGGACAGGGTATGGGTACACCTTC. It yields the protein CASSAGTGYGYTF.

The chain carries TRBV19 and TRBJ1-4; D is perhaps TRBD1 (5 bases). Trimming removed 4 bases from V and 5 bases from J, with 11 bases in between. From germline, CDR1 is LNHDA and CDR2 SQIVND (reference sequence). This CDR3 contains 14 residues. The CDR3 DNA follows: TGTGCCAGTAGTAGGACCGGGGGGAATGAAAAACTGTTTTTT. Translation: CASSRTGGNEKLFF.

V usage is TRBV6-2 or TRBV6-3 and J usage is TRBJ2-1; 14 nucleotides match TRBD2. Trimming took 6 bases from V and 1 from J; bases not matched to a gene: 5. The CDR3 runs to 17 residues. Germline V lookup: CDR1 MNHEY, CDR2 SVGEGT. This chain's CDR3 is CASSPGTSGSSYNEQFF. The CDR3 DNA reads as TGTGCCAGCAGCCCCGGGACTAGCGGGAGTTCCTACAATGAGCAGTTCTTC.

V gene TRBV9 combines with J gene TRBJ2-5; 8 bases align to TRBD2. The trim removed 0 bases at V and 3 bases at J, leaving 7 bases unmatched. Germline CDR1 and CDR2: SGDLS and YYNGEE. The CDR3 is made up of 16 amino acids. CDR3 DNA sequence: TGTGCCAGCAGCGTAGCTGGGGCAGCGGGGGAAGAGACCCAGTACTTC. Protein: CASSVAGAAGEETQYF.

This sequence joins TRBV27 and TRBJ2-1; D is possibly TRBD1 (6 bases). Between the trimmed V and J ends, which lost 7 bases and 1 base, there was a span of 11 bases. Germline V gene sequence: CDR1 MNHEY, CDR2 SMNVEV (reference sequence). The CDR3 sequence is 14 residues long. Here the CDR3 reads CASKRQGSYNEQFF. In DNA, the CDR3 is TGTGCCAGCAAGCGTCAGGGGTCCTACAATGAGCAGTTCTTC.